This T cell receptor (beta chain) was captured in a study of shared clonotypes between healthy human individuals (dated by TCRdb to about 2020). Looking at the study overall: The cohort included three men and two women between 18 and 49 years of age. To increase sequencing depth and limit assay-specific biases, different laboratories used diverse techniques to prepare libraries and sequence TCR repertoires. To estimate repertoire size and how much clonotypes are shared between individuals, the study performed deep sequencing of blood TCR repertoires from a few healthy adults. Between about 0.85 and 10 billion PBMCs per donor were obtained by leukapheresis. For each donor, three plates each were used for CD4 naive and CD4 memory, two plates were used for CD8 naive, and one plate was used for CD8 memory.

Using the deep immunoSEQ assay, multiplex PCR amplified TCR CDR3 regions from genomic DNA. For each cell subset, the extracted genomic DNA was distributed evenly across all wells of several immunoSEQ 96-well plates, and each plate served as one replicate. Each replicate PCR for sorted subsets received approximately 220 ng genomic DNA, equal to tens of thousands of T cell genomes. Purified libraries were quantified with a Qubit 3.0 fluorometer, sized on a Bioanalyzer 2100, and re-quantified with the KAPA Library Quantification kit. Each immunoSEQ 96-well plate was sequenced on its own single-read 150-cycle Illumina NextSeq 550 flow cell. In the source study's methods: Because the immunoSEQ output held only junctional sequences and lacked quality scores, the filtering could not match the filtering applied to full-length reads. To assign V/J genes and CDR3, sequences were annotated against IMGT germline references using PyIR, a Python wrapper for IgBLAST v1.9. Reads with weak V/J assignments (E-value above 1e-6), missing CDR3, stop codons, out-of-frame junctions, or ambiguous translated residues were removed. V3J clonotypes were defined by identical inferred V gene, J gene, and CDR3 amino acid sequence. The percentage overlap between two repertoires was calculated by dividing the number of shared unique clonotypes by the size of the smaller repertoire. Repertoire richness was assessed with RTK rarefaction, the Chao1 estimator, and Recon v2.1 estimates of unobserved clonotypes. Generation probabilities for all TCRbeta clonotypes obtained by the gDNA method from a handful of donors were computed using OLGA. TCRdb retrieved this table from immuneACCESS and kept in-frame rearrangements only. Not all clones are present; in checked studies, unresolved V genes account for under half, and no reason is known for the remainder. For V, J and clone size, that table is used; D and trimming come from the DNA. The sample table records some 2.3 million clones; over 90% of these occur just once. The ten largest clones add up to 0.39% of the sample.

The donors were healthy, HIV-negative adults with no recently reported acute infections or vaccinations. Every donor was a Caucasian adult residing in Nashville, Tennessee, USA. CD4+ T cells were enriched through magnetic negative selection, after which naive cells were positively selected on CD45RA and the remaining negative fraction served as the memory subset. Blood was obtained by leukapheresis, after which PBMCs were separated by Ficoll-Histopaque density gradient centrifugation and cryopreserved in liquid nitrogen vapor phase. Analytical flow cytometry was used to check the purity and quantity of each magnetically sorted T cell population. From each sorted fraction, genomic DNA was isolated and quantified by UV absorbance on a Nanodrop 2000c. Overall results and qualifications from the work: Pairwise subsampling led to the expectation that sequencing depth would affect the degree of clonotype sharing among donors. When several donors were compared, the shared fraction of clonotypes was about 5% for naive CD4, more than 3% for naive CD8, roughly 2.5% for memory CD4, and 0.35% to 0.4% for memory CD8. The genetic and exposure-history diversity represented was limited by the small number of donors. Even with the large sequencing depth, rarefaction of the sorted-subset datasets indicated that sequencing was incomplete. Estimated clonotype richness was generally larger for naive than for memory subsets. Higher generation probabilities were observed for clonotypes shared by all four sorted-subset donors than for non-shared clonotypes. Sampling was limited to blood, and TCR repertoires in tissue likely differ from TCR repertoires in blood.

Reading the germline V gene gives CDR1 SQVTM and CDR2 ANQGSEA. V drops 1 base and J drops 6 bases, leaving 11 bases in between. From the cysteine up to the phenylalanine, the CDR3 has a length of 13 residues. The sequence is cut down to CDR3 DNA, 39 bases in frame from base 1. For this clone: This receptor's antigen is unknown. Base qualities are not at hand, and no much larger clone is one base apart.

What was sequenced was naive CD4+ T cells from PBMCs. The cell subset or site label, read with the paper, signifies: CD45RA+ positively selected. The V and J segments used are TRBV29-1 and TRBJ2-3; the D gene cannot be named for sure. The sequence derives from a man aged 18 to 30 in good health. Some clones in this sample may be carry-over from other donors' samples. The CDR3 protein is CSVEGRTSDTQYF. The nucleotide sequence is TGCAGCGTTGAAGGCAGGACCTCGGATACGCAGTATTTT.